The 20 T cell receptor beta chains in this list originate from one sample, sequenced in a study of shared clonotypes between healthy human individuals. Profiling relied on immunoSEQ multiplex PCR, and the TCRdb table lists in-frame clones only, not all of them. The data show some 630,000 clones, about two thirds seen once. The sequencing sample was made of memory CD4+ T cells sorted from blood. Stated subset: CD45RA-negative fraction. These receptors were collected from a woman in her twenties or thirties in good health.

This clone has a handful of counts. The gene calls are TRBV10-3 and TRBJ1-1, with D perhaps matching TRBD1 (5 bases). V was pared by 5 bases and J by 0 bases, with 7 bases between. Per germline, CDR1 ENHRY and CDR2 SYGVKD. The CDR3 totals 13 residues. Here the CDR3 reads CAISRGMNTEAFF. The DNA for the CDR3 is TGTGCCATCAGTCGGGGCATGAACACTGAAGCTTTCTTT.

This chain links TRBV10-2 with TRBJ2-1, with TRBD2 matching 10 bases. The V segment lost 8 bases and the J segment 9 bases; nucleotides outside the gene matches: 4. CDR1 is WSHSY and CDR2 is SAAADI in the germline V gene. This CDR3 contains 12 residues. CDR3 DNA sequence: TGCGCCAGCGCTCTAGCGGGAGTTGAGCAGTTCTTC. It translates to CASALAGVEQFF.

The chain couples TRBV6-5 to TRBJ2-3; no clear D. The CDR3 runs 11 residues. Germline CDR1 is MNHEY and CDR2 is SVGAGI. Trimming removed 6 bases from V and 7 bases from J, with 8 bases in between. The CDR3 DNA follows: TGTGCCAGCAGAAAGGGATATACGCAGTATTTT. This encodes CASRKGYTQYF.

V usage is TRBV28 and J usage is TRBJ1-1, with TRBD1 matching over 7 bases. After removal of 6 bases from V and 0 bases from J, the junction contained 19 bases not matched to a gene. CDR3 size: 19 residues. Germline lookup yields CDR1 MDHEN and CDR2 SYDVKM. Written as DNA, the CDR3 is TGTGCCAGCAGAAACCGGGACAGCTTAATCATTTCGGTGAACACTGAAGCTTTCTTT. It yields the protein CASRNRDSLIISVNTEAFF.

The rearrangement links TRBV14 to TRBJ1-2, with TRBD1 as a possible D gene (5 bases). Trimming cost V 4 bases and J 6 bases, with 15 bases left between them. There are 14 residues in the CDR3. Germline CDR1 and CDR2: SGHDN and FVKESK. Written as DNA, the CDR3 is TGTGCCAGCAGCCGGCACCGCGGGGCAGATGGCTACACCTTC. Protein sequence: CASSRHRGADGYTF.

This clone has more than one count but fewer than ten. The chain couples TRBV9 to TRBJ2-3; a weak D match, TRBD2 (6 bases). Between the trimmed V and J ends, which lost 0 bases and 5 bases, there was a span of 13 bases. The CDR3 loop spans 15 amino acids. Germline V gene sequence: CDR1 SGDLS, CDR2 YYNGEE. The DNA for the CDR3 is TGTGCCAGCAGCGTAGTGGGCATGGGGGGAGATACGCAGTATTTT. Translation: CASSVVGMGGDTQYF.

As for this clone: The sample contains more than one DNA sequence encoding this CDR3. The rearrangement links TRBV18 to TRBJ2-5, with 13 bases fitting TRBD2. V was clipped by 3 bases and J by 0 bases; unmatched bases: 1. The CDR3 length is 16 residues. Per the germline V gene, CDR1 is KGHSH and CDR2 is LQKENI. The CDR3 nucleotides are TGTGCCAGCTCACCGGGACTAGCGGGGAACCAAGAGACCCAGTACTTC. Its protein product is CASSPGLAGNQETQYF.

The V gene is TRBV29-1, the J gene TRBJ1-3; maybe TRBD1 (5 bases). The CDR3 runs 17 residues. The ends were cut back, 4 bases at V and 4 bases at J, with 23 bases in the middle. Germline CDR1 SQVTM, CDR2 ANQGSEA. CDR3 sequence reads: CSVALRKGLLGGNTIYF. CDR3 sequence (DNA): TGCAGCGTTGCTCTACGAAAGGGACTTCTGGGGGGAAACACCATATATTTT.

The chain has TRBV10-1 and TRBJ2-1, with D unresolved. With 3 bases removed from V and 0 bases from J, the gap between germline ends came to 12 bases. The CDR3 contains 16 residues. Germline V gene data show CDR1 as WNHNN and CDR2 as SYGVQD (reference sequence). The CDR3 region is CASSEAQAGSYNEQFF. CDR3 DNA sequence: TGCGCCAGCAGTGAAGCGCAGGCTGGCTCCTACAATGAGCAGTTCTTC.

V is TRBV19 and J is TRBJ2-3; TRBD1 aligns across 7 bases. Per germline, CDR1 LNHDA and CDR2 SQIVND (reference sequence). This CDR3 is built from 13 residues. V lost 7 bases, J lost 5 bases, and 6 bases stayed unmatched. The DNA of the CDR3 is TGTGCCAGTAACAGGGGCGCAGGAGATACGCAGTATTTT. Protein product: CASNRGAGDTQYF.

DNA of the CDR3: TGTGCCAGCAGTGAAGCTCCCAGGGGTAATAATCAGCCCCAGCATTTT. Amino acids: CASSEAPRGNNQPQHF. The chain employs TRBV2 and TRBJ1-5, with a tentative D call TRBD1 (6 bases). The CDR3 sequence is 16 residues long. Germline V CDR1 and CDR2: SNHLY, FYNNEI. The ends were cut back, 0 bases at V and 4 bases at J, with 13 bases in the middle.

CDR3 in DNA: TGTGCCAGTAGTAGGACCGGGGGGCAGCTCAATCAGCCCCAGCATTTT. Translated: CASSRTGGQLNQPQHF. The chain couples TRBV19 to TRBJ1-5, with a tentative D call TRBD1 (6 bases). The germline V gene encodes CDR1 LNHDA and CDR2 SQIVND (reference sequence). V was clipped by 4 bases and J by 3 bases, with 16 bases between them. The CDR3 runs 16 residues.

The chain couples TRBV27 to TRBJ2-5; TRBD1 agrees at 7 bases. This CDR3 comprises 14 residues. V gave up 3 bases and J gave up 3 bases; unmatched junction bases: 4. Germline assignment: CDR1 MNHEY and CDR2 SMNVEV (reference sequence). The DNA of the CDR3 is TGTGCCAGCAGTTTGTGGGGACAGAAAGAGACCCAGTACTTC. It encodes CASSLWGQKETQYF.

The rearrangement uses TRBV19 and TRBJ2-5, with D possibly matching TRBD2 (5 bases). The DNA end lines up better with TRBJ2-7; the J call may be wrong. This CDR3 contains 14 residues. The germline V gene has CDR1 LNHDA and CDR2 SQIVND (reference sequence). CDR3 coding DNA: TGTGCCAGTAGTATAGTGGGAGTTACCTACGAGCAGTACTTC. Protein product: CASSIVGVTYEQYF.

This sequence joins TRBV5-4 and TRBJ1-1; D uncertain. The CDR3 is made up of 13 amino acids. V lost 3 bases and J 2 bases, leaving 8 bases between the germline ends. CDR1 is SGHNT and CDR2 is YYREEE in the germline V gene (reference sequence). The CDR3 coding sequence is TGTGCCAGCAGCTCCACACTAAACACTGAAGCTTTCTTT. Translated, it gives CASSSTLNTEAFF.

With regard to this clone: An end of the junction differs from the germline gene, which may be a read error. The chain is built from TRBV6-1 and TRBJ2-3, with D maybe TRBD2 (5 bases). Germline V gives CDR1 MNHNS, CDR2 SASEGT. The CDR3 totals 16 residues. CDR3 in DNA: TGTGCCAGCATTGAAGGACCGGGAAAACGAACAGATACGCAGTATTTT. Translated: CASIEGPGKRTDTQYF.

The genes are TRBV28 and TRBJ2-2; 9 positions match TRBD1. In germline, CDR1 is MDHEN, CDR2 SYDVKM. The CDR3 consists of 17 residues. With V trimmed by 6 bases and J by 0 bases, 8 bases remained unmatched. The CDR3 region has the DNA TGTGCCAGCAGCGAGGACAGGGGCAAAGCGAACACCGGGGAGCTGTTTTTT. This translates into CASSEDRGKANTGELFF.

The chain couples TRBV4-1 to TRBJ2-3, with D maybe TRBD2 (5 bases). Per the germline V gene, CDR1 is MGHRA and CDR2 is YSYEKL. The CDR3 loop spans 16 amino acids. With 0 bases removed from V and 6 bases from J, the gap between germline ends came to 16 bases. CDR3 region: CASSQDSRRSVDTQYF. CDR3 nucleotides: TGCGCCAGCAGCCAAGACAGCAGGAGGTCGGTCGATACGCAGTATTTT.

The DNA for the CDR3 is TGCGCCAGCAGCAGTACCCGCCCGGGGGGGGTTGAAAAACTGTTTTTT. Translated: CASSSTRPGGVEKLFF. The genes are TRBV4-1 and TRBJ1-4; the D gene is possibly TRBD1 (5 bases). Trimming left V 5 bases short and J 7 bases short, with 20 bases between. The CDR3 is made up of 16 amino acids. Germline loops: CDR1 MGHRA, CDR2 YSYEKL.

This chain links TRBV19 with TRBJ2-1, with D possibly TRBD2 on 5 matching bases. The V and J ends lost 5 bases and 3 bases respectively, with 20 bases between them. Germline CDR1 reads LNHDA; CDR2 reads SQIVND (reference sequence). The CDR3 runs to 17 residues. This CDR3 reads CASSPITRRGFYNEQFF. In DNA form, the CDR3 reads TGTGCCAGTAGTCCGATCACTAGAAGAGGGTTCTACAATGAGCAGTTCTTC.